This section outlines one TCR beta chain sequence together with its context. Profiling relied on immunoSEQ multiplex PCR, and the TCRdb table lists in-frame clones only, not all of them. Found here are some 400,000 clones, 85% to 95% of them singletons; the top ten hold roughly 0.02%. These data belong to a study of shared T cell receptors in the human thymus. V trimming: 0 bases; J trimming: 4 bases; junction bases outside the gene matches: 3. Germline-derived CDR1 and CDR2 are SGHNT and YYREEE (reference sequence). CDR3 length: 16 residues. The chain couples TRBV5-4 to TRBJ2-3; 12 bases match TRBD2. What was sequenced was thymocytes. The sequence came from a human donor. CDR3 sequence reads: CASSLEGLAGSDTQYF. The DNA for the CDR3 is TGTGCCAGCAGCTTGGAGGGACTAGCGGGTTCAGATACGCAGTATTTT.